Listed below are T cell receptor beta chains from one sample, sequenced in a study of shared clonotypes between healthy human individuals. TCRdb's table, derived via immunoSEQ multiplex PCR, lists solely in-frame clones and lacks some. The sample contains under 650,000 clones, 90% to 97% of which appear only once. Sample: naive CD4+ T cells sorted from blood. The receptors originated from a woman aged 25 to 39 in good health. The CDR3 runs from the conserved cysteine through the conserved F or W. The D gene is left open where the match is weak. Only some rows state a clone size, as once, few, many or a class for expanded clones.

14	NA	TRBV6-5	NA	TRBJ2-7	TGTGCCAGCAGTTACTCGCGTTTGTCCTACGAGCAGTACTTC	CASSYSRLSYEQYF
12	NA	TRBV28	NA	TRBJ2-5	TGTGCCAGCAGCGAAGATATGGAGACCCAGTACTTC	CASSEDMETQYF
13	NA	TRBV11-3	NA	TRBJ1-1	TGTGCCAGCAGCCGGGGGAGGAACACTGAAGCTTTCTTT	CASSRGRNTEAFF
14	NA	TRBV5-1	NA	TRBJ2-5	TGCGCCAGCAGCTTGGTACCGGGAGCAGAGACCCAGTACTTC	CASSLVPGAETQYF
15	NA	TRBV6-5	NA	TRBJ2-6	TGTGCCAGCAGTACCCGAAAGTACGGGGCCAACGTCCTGACTTTC	CASSTRKYGANVLTF
15	NA	TRBV28	NA	TRBJ2-7	TGTGCCAGCAGCGGGTTAGGATCAGGGAACCACGAGCAGTACTTC	CASSGLGSGNHEQYF
13	NA	TRBV5-4	NA	TRBJ1-5	TGTGCCAGCAGCTTTCAGGGGAATCAGCCCCAGCATTTT	CASSFQGNQPQHF
17	NA	TRBV4-1	TRBD1	TRBJ1-1	TGCGCCAGCAGCCAAGATCTGGGCAGGGGGGCGAACACTGAAGCTTTCTTT	CASSQDLGRGANTEAFF
15	NA	TRBV28	NA	TRBJ1-4	TGTGCCAGCACCTTGGAAGTCAATCAGGGCAAAAAACTGTTTTTT	CASTLEVNQGKKLFF
17	NA	TRBV2	NA	TRBJ2-7	TGTGCCAGCACCCCGTTCGCGGCCAGAGGGAGTTCCTACGAGCAGTACTTC	CASTPFAARGSSYEQYF
14	NA	TRBV15	NA	TRBJ1-4	TGTGCCACCAGCAGAGGTGTAACTAATGAAAAACTGTTTTTT	CATSRGVTNEKLFF
15	once	TRBV6-1	NA	TRBJ2-3	TGTGCCAGTACCAACGTGGGACGCCCTCTGGATACGCAGTATTTT	CASTNVGRPLDTQYF
14	NA	TRBV9	NA	TRBJ2-7	TGTGCCAGCAGCGAAAGAGGTAGTTCCTACGAGCAGTACTTC	CASSERGSSYEQYF
16	NA	TRBV27	NA	TRBJ1-4	TGTGCCAGCAGTGGGGACAACCTAGCAACTAATGAAAAACTGTTTTTT	CASSGDNLATNEKLFF
14	NA	TRBV25-1	NA	TRBJ2-7	TGTGCCAGCAGTGAATGGGGGGCATCCTACGAGCAGTACTTC	CASSEWGASYEQYF
12	few	TRBV7-9	NA	TRBJ1-2	TGTGCCAGCAGCTTAGAAGGGTATGGCTACACCTTC	CASSLEGYGYTF
17	NA	TRBV6-7	NA	TRBJ1-5	TGTGCCAGCAGTTACAGTAAAGGCACAGGGAGTAATCAGCCCCAGCATTTT	CASSYSKGTGSNQPQHF
17	NA	TRBV4-1	TRBD2	TRBJ2-5	TGCGCCAGCAGCCATTTATCTCCGGGACTAACTTTATCGGTACAGTACTTC	CASSHLSPGLTLSVQYF
17	NA	TRBV11-2	NA	TRBJ2-6	TGTGCCAGCAGATCCCCCCGGGCGTCTTCTGGGGCCAACGTCCTGACTTTC	CASRSPRASSGANVLTF
16	NA	TRBV5-1	NA	TRBJ2-3	TGCGCCAGCAGCTTCGACTATCCTATCGGCACAGATACGCAGTATTTT	CASSFDYPIGTDTQYF
13	NA	TRBV11-1	NA	TRBJ1-5	TGTGCCAGCAGCCTCAATAGCAATCAGCCCCAGCATTTT	CASSLNSNQPQHF
15	NA	TRBV10-1	TRBD1	TRBJ2-5	TGCGCCAGCAGCCAACTATCAGGGGGCTGGGAGACCCAGTACTTC	CASSQLSGGWETQYF
14	NA	TRBV27	NA	TRBJ2-3	TGTGCCAGCAGTCAATACAGGCCCACAGATACGCAGTATTTT	CASSQYRPTDTQYF
16	NA	TRBV10-1	TRBD2	TRBJ2-2	TGCGCCAGCAGAGTGGGGTTAGCGGGAGAGACCGGGGAGCTGTTTTTT	CASRVGLAGETGELFF
12	NA	TRBV15	NA	TRBJ1-2	TGTGCCACCAGCAGAGATTCCGGCGGCTACACCTTC	CATSRDSGGYTF
14	NA	TRBV27	NA	TRBJ1-1	TGTGCCAGCAGTGTGCACAGGGAGAGTACTGAAGCTTTCTTT	CASSVHRESTEAFF
13	few	TRBV4-1	NA	TRBJ2-7	TGCGCCAGCAGCCAAGATGGGGGCTACGAGCAGTACTTC	CASSQDGGYEQYF
15	NA	TRBV5-1	NA	TRBJ2-3	TGCGCCAGCAGCAGGATAGCGGACCATGCAGATACGCAGTATTTT	CASSRIADHADTQYF
15	NA	TRBV5-1	NA	TRBJ2-2	TGCGCCAGCAGCTTGGACAGGACGAACACCGGGGAGCTGTTTTTT	CASSLDRTNTGELFF
14	NA	TRBV29-1	TRBD2	TRBJ2-3	TGCAGCGTTGAAAAGCGGGAGAACACAGATACGCAGTATTTT	CSVEKRENTDTQYF
14	NA	TRBV2	TRBD2	TRBJ2-1	TGTGCCAGCAGGGGCGGGAGAGCCTACAATGAGCAGTTCTTC	CASRGGRAYNEQFF
15	NA	TRBV5-1	NA	TRBJ1-2	TGCGCCAGCAGCAAAGGGACGGGACCGGAACATGGCTACACCTTC	CASSKGTGPEHGYTF
15	NA	TRBV9	NA	TRBJ2-1	TGTGCCAGCAGCGTTGGTCAGGGTGCCTACAATGAGCAGTTCTTC	CASSVGQGAYNEQFF
18	NA	TRBV25-1	TRBD2	TRBJ2-1	TGTGCCAGCAGTGAATATAGGACTAGCGATTCCTCCTACAATGAGCAGTTCTTC	CASSEYRTSDSSYNEQFF
15	NA	TRBV6-5	NA	TRBJ2-7	TGTGCCAGCAGTTACTCAGTCGACGGTACCTACGAGCAGTACTTC	CASSYSVDGTYEQYF
13	NA	TRBV18	NA	TRBJ1-6	TGTGCCAGCGCGGGCCCCCCGAATTCACCCCTCCACTTT	CASAGPPNSPLHF
15	NA	TRBV5-8	TRBD2	TRBJ2-1	TGTGCCAGCAGCGAGACTAGCGGGTCTGAAGATGAGCAGTTCTTC	CASSETSGSEDEQFF
14	NA	TRBV11-2	TRBD1	TRBJ1-1	TGTGCCAGCAGCTTAGAACAGGGGTACACTGAAGCTTTCTTT	CASSLEQGYTEAFF